This T cell receptor (beta chain) is from a study of T cells in Graves' hyperthyroidism and ophthalmopathy. Hyperthyroidism of Graves' type that showed no ophthalmopathy progression within 18 months was stable. Hyperthyroidism, newly diagnosed and lasting under 2 months, affected patients aged 18 to 65. Ten or more counts support this clonotype. Germline V gene sequence: CDR1 MNHNS, CDR2 SASEGT. The length of the CDR3 is 15 residues. The V gene end was trimmed by 5 bases and the J gene end by 0 bases; junction bases not matched to a gene: 5. TCR beta CDR3 regions were amplified from RNA transcripts. The HTBI primer set was used in a first-round RT-PCR of the TCR CDR3. TCRdb fed the multiplex PCR reads into MiXCR, producing one record per CDR3 protein. The sample holds roughly 110,000 distinct CDR3 sequences; around a sixth are singletons and the top ten take roughly 40%.

The chain is built from TRBV6-1 and TRBJ1-1; 8 positions match TRBD1. Sequenced input: blood. The clonotype was recovered from a woman between 45 and 60 years old with Graves' hyperthyroidism. The CDR3 DNA follows: TGTGCCAGCAGTTTCAGGGGGCGGTTGAACACTGAAGCTTTCTTT. Translated, it gives CASSFRGRLNTEAFF.